The text below deals with one TCR beta chain. This clonotype was recorded at least ten times. The specificity of this receptor is unknown. Base-call qualities are not available, and no considerably larger clone is one nucleotide away. TCR beta CDR3 regions were amplified from RNA transcripts for repertoire sequencing. HTBI primers and the Qiagen OneStep RT-PCR kit were used in a first-round RT-PCR, which was followed by a second-round multiplex PCR, size selection and purification. Libraries were sequenced on an Illumina HiSeq2000 using paired-end 100 bp reads. From the authors' description of their analysis: Reads were processed with SOAPnuke, discarding reads with adapters, uncalled bases, mean Phred below 15, or no exact constant-primer or identifier match. High-quality paired reads were merged with COPE v1.2.5. Each unique nucleotide sequence was treated as a clonotype, and MiTCR v1.1 was used to align the clonotypes to the IMGT TRB V, D and J references. Only V-J combinations with frequency above 0.0001 were analysed, covering 99% to 99.2% of repertoires. For each V-J combination, a TCR clonal expansion and chaos score was defined as F50 clonal expansion divided by the chaos observed in the TCRdist matrix. Welch's t-statistics and random forest were used to reduce the features to about twelve V-J combinations, which were then used as input to a naive Bayes classifier. The similarity between thyroid and blood repertoires was quantified using the Morisita-Horn index. TCRdb passed the public sequencing reads through fastp at Q25 and MiXCR, retaining productive beta sequences. Rows merge per CDR3 protein into single entries with the most common DNA and genes. These V and J calls rely on TCRdb rather than the paper's analysis. In all, the sample holds some 370,000 distinct CDR3 sequences, and approximately 17% of those were seen once. The ten largest clones represent 2% to 3% of the sample.

Looking up the germline V gene yields CDR1 SQVTM and CDR2 ANQGSEA. Relative to germline, V is missing 0 bases and J is missing 0 bases, with 5 bases of the junction outside any gene match. Counted from cysteine to phenylalanine, this CDR3 has 17 amino acids. The sequence is cut down to CDR3 DNA, 51 bases in frame from base 1. The data were taken from a study of Graves' ophthalmopathy and Graves' hyperthyroidism (dated by TCRdb to between 2018 and 2020). A note on the overall study: Peripheral blood samples were taken at the time of initial diagnosis, before any treatment was given. The study used signatures of the TCR beta repertoire to tell Graves' ophthalmopathy apart from Graves' hyperthyroidism and to predict which patients would progress to ophthalmopathy. To explore V-J signatures that distinguish ophthalmopathy from hyperthyroidism, a discovery set of 100 patients was enrolled, made up of some 41 with ophthalmopathy and fewer than 60 with stable hyperthyroidism. In total, around 130 blood samples were TCR-sequenced: around 42 ophthalmopathy, some 80 hyperthyroidism and some 17 hyperthyroidism-to-ophthalmopathy patients. The independent validation cohort included roughly 19 hyperthyroidism patients plus 17 patients who later progressed from hyperthyroidism to ophthalmopathy. In over 5 hyperthyroidism patients, the T-cell repertoire of thyroid tissue was compared with the T-cell repertoire of blood. Following sample collection, hyperthyroidism patients were given methimazole at a starting dose of 30 mg daily, and ophthalmopathy patients were given high-dose intravenous methylprednisolone.

Stable hyperthyroidism was defined as no progression to ophthalmopathy within 18 months of follow-up. The hyperthyroidism patients were 18 to 65 years old and newly diagnosed, with a disease duration of less than 2 months. Patients with other autoimmune diseases, uncontrolled infections, pregnancy or lactation were excluded from the study. Diagnosis was based on clinical symptoms, serum thyroxine, TRAb, thyroid ultrasound and orbital computed tomography. Ficoll-Paque density gradient centrifugation was used to isolate PBMCs from about 10 ml of fresh peripheral blood. Trizol reagent was used to extract the total RNA, and its quality was then checked on an Agilent 2100 Bioanalyzer. Findings and caveats that apply to the study as a whole: Most expanded thyroid clonotypes with a frequency above 0.001 also appeared in blood, which suggests that blood repertoires may reflect the immune response in the thyroid. Sample size was not predetermined statistically, and investigators were not blinded to group allocation. In cross-validation, the 13-signature model distinguished ophthalmopathy from stable hyperthyroidism with around 86% sensitivity and roughly 81% specificity, while in the test set the corresponding values were about 79% and 69%. In validation, the model predicted ophthalmopathy progression with about 70% sensitivity and roughly 72% specificity; roughly 11 predicted patients were CT-confirmed with GO in a median of around 6 months.

The sequence came from an adult woman with stable Graves' hyperthyroidism. Sequencing was carried out using peripheral blood. The chain was built from TRBV29-1 and TRBJ2-6; 7 middle bases align to TRBD1. Here the CDR3 is given as CSVEETGIFSGANVLTF. The DNA is TGCAGCGTTGAAGAGACAGGGATATTCTCTGGGGCCAACGTCCTGACTTTC.